What follows describes a single T cell receptor (beta chain). The data belong to a study of blood T cell repertoires in COVID-19. CDR1 SEHNR and CDR2 FQNEAQ come from the germline V gene (reference sequence). The ends lost 1 base at V and 5 bases at J; junction bases unmatched: 3. CDR3 size: 16 residues. The table came from immunoSEQ multiplex PCR; TCRdb's copy has only in-frame clones and leaves some out. The sample holds approximately 210,000 clones, roughly nine tenths seen once. This sequence was found in a man aged 30 to 39 with acute or convalescent COVID-19. Sequenced input: peripheral blood. This chain connects TRBV7-9 to TRBJ1-4; 11 nucleotides line up with TRBD1. The CDR3 region is CASSLVGDRGNEKLFF. The CDR3 nucleotides are TGTGCCAGCAGCTTAGTCGGGGACAGGGGGAATGAAAAACTGTTTTTT.